Shown below are 21 T cell receptor beta chains from a single sample sequenced in a study of cytomegalovirus exposure and HLA in healthy donors. The PCR employed 60 Vbeta primers together with 13 Jbeta primers. TCRdb's table, derived via immunoSEQ multiplex PCR, lists solely in-frame clones and lacks some. The repertoire holds about 150,000 clones, about two thirds seen once, with about 4.5% in the top ten. Material for sequencing was PBMCs. Receptor source: a man aged 55-75 years in good health and CMV-seronegative.

This clone occurred once. V usage is TRBV19 and J usage is TRBJ2-2; 16 bases agree with TRBD2. Looked up from germline, CDR1 is LNHDA and CDR2 is SQIVND (reference sequence). V dropped 6 bases and J dropped 2; count of bases not matched to a gene: 6. This CDR3 is 18 amino acids long. CDR3 DNA sequence: TGTGCCAGTAGGACCGGGACTAGCGGGAGGGTAAACACCGGGGAGCTGTTTTTT. It translates to CASRTGTSGRVNTGELFF. The variable domain in full, with the rest retrieved from reference TRBV19 and TRBJ2-2, is DGGITQSPKYLFRKEGQNVTLSCEQNLNHDAMYWYRQDPGQGLRLIYYSQIVNDFQKGDIAEGYSVSREKKESFPLTVTSAQKNPTAFYLCASRTGTSGRVNTGELFFGEGSRLTVL.

Only a few counts were recorded for this clone. The CDR3 DNA reads TGTGCCAGCAGTCCTCTTAGAACTGAGCAGTTCTTC. It codes for CASSPLRTEQFF. The chain uses TRBV28 and TRBJ2-1; D is ambiguous. Trimming took 5 bases from V and 9 from J, leaving 11 bases between them. The CDR3 runs 12 residues. Germline V gives CDR1 MDHEN, CDR2 SYDVKM. Looking up the rest from reference TRBV28 and TRBJ2-1 gives the full variable domain: DVKVTQSSRYLVKRTGEKVFLECVQDMDHENMFWYRQDPGLGLRLIYFSYDVKMKEKGDIPEGYSVSREKKERFSLILESASTNQTSMYLCASSPLRTEQFFGPGTRLTVL.

V and J are TRBV19 and TRBJ1-1, with D unresolved. The CDR3 extends over 14 amino acids. Germline CDR1 and CDR2: LNHDA and SQIVND (reference sequence). Trimming shortened V by 0 bases and J by 7 bases, and 12 bases separated the two germline ends. CDR3 region: CASSIERRAGEAFF. Here the CDR3 DNA reads TGTGCCAGTAGTATAGAACGCCGCGCAGGTGAAGCTTTCTTT.

A single count supports this clone. V is TRBV9 and J is TRBJ2-1; 8 bases line up with TRBD1. CDR3 length: 15 residues. Germline CDR1 and CDR2: SGDLS and YYNGEE. Unmatched junction bases numbered 4, after V lost 2 bases and J lost 3 bases. CDR3 sequence reads: CASSVRTGSYNEQFF. The CDR3 nucleotides read TGTGCCAGCAGCGTCCGGACAGGGAGCTACAATGAGCAGTTCTTC.

The chain couples TRBV19 to TRBJ1-3; possibly TRBD1 for D (6 bases). V lost 6 bases and J 1 base, leaving 7 bases between the germline ends. Germline V gene lookup returns CDR1 LNHDA and CDR2 SQIVND (reference sequence). This CDR3 comprises 13 residues. The chain's CDR3 is CASSTGSGNTIYF. CDR3 nucleotides: TGTGCCAGTAGCACAGGGTCTGGAAACACCATATATTTT.

The genes are TRBV19 and TRBJ1-5; no definite D call. The germline V gene has CDR1 LNHDA and CDR2 SQIVND (reference sequence). This CDR3 has 17 amino acids. The CDR3 loop reads CATDVPREGHSNQPQHF. For the CDR3, the DNA is TGTGCTACCGACGTTCCCCGGGAGGGCCATAGCAATCAGCCCCAGCATTTT.

As DNA, the CDR3 is TGTGCTAGTGCCCTGGCGGGGGGATCCTACGAGCAGTACTTC. Its translation: CASALAGGSYEQYF. This rearrangement joins TRBV12-5 to TRBJ2-7; 8 nucleotides align to TRBD2. The CDR3 runs 14 residues. J lost 1 base, V lost 7 bases, and 6 bases had no gene match. Germline CDR1 is LGHNT and CDR2 is FRNRAP.

The V and J genes are TRBV28 and TRBJ2-5; 9 bases align to TRBD1. Germline-derived CDR1 and CDR2 are MDHEN and SYDVKM. After removal of 6 bases from V and 2 bases from J, the junction contained 1 base not matched to a gene. The CDR3 totals 13 residues. In nucleotides, the CDR3 is TGTGCCAGCAGGGGGACAGGGCAAGAGACCCAGTACTTC. It translates to CASRGTGQETQYF.

This chain connects TRBV11-2 to TRBJ1-1; maybe TRBD1 (6 bases). Germline V lookup: CDR1 SGHAT, CDR2 FQNNGV. CDR3 length equals 13 residues. Trimming shortened V by 1 base and J by 8 bases, and 11 bases separated the two germline ends. CDR3 coding DNA: TGTGCCAGCAGCTTAGGCGCCAGGGGAGAAGCTTTCTTT. As protein: CASSLGARGEAFF.

This rearrangement joins TRBV10-3 to TRBJ2-3; no reliable D call. Trimming took 6 bases from V and 5 from J, leaving 9 bases between them. The CDR3 totals 12 residues. Germline CDR1 and CDR2: ENHRY and SYGVKD. CDR3 loop: CAISQGVDTQYF. The CDR3 region has the DNA TGTGCCATCAGCCAAGGAGTAGATACGCAGTATTTT.

The V gene is TRBV5-1, the J gene TRBJ2-1, with 9 bases lining up with TRBD2. The germline V gene encodes CDR1 SGHRS and CDR2 YFSETQ. The CDR3 spans 17 residues. V shed 0 bases, J shed 0 bases, and the junction held 4 bases outside the gene matches. The CDR3 nucleotides read TGCGCCAGCAGCTTGGCGGGTAGCGGGAGCTCCTACAATGAGCAGTTCTTC. Its translation is CASSLAGSGSSYNEQFF. Combining the CDR3 with reference TRBV5-1 and TRBJ2-1 gives the whole variable domain KAGVTQTPRYLIKTRGQQVTLSCSPISGHRSVSWYQQTPGQGLQFLFEYFSETQRNKGNFPGRFSGRQFSNSRSEMNVSTLELGDSALYLCASSLAGSGSSYNEQFFGPGTRLTVL.

This clone was recorded only once. The rearrangement joins TRBV30 to TRBJ2-7, with 7 bases fitting TRBD1. The CDR3 length is 13 residues. The trim removed 1 base at V and 2 bases at J, leaving 2 bases unmatched. Germline CDR1 reads GTSNPN; CDR2 reads SVGIG (reference sequence). The CDR3 DNA reads TGTGCCTGGAGTGACAGGGGAGCCTACGAGCAGTACTTC. This codes for CAWSDRGAYEQYF.

This clone has a handful of counts. The rearrangement links TRBV2 to TRBJ1-5; D gene unclear. The V gene's germline CDR1 is SNHLY and CDR2 FYNNEI. The length of the CDR3 is 15 residues. The ends were cut back, 5 bases at V and 0 bases at J, with 11 bases in the middle. CDR3 in amino acids: CASSSSDNSNQPQHF. The CDR3 nucleotides read TGTGCCAGCAGTTCGTCTGACAATAGCAATCAGCCCCAGCATTTT.

This chain links TRBV7-9 with TRBJ2-5; TRBD1 might be the D (5 bases). There are 15 residues in the CDR3. Trimming took 2 bases from V and 2 from J, leaving 12 bases between them. Germline V gives CDR1 SEHNR, CDR2 FQNEAQ (reference sequence). Here the CDR3 reads CASSLLVGLQETQYF. The CDR3, as DNA: TGTGCCAGCAGCTTACTCGTGGGGCTTCAAGAGACCCAGTACTTC.

The chain carries TRBV18 and TRBJ1-1; D ambiguous. This CDR3 is 14 amino acids long. Per germline, CDR1 KGHSH and CDR2 LQKENI. V dropped 6 bases and J dropped 0 bases, with 11 bases sitting between them. The DNA for the CDR3 is TGTGCCAGCTCCCCAGGTGGCATGAACACTGAAGCTTTCTTT. It encodes CASSPGGMNTEAFF.

This clone was seen a handful of times. This chain uses TRBV19 with TRBJ2-5; D perhaps matches TRBD1 (6 bases). The germline V and J ends were trimmed by 4 bases and 4 bases, with 13 bases remaining between them. This CDR3 is built from 14 residues. In germline, CDR1 is LNHDA, CDR2 SQIVND (reference sequence). CDR3 residues: CASSKGRGRETQYF. CDR3 bases: TGTGCCAGTAGTAAAGGCAGGGGAAGAGAGACCCAGTACTTC.

The genes are TRBV12-5 and TRBJ2-3; TRBD1 agrees at 9 bases. V was pared by 1 base and J by 3 bases, with 8 bases of the junction left unmatched. CDR1 is LGHNT and CDR2 is FRNRAP in the germline V gene. The CDR3 is 17 amino acids. DNA of the CDR3: TGTGCTAGTGGTTTGGGGGTCCGGGGACAGGGAACAGATACGCAGTATTTT. Translated, it gives CASGLGVRGQGTDTQYF.

This clone has a handful of counts. The rearrangement uses TRBV2 and TRBJ1-1, with D perhaps matching TRBD1 (6 bases). CDR3 size: 14 residues. Germline V gene data show CDR1 as SNHLY and CDR2 as FYNNEI. Trimming stripped 4 bases from V and 1 base from J, with 10 bases between. CDR3: CASSVTGKNTEAFF. The CDR3 DNA reads TGTGCCAGCAGTGTGACAGGAAAGAACACTGAAGCTTTCTTT.

The chain links TRBV19 to TRBJ1-1; the match to TRBD1 covers 10 bases. V shed 4 bases, J shed 3 bases, and the junction held 5 bases outside the gene matches. Germline values: CDR1 LNHDA, CDR2 SQIVND (reference sequence). This CDR3 region has 15 residues. For the CDR3, the DNA is TGTGCCAGTAGTAGGGGACAGGGGAGAGACACTGAAGCTTTCTTT. Translating gives CASSRGQGRDTEAFF.

The rearrangement joins TRBV5-6 to TRBJ1-2; 7 positions agree with TRBD1. The germline V gene encodes CDR1 SGHDT and CDR2 YYEEEE. The V and J ends lost 1 base and 2 bases, in that order; junction bases with no gene match: 2. This CDR3 contains 14 residues. The CDR3 reads CASSLRGQNYGYTF. Written as DNA, the CDR3 is TGTGCCAGCAGCTTGAGGGGGCAAAACTATGGCTACACCTTC.

The chain employs TRBV7-8 and TRBJ2-1, with TRBD2 matching over 13 bases. Trimming at V came to 2 bases and at J to 9 bases, leaving 10 bases not matched to a gene. The CDR3 consists of 17 residues. In germline, CDR1 is SGHVS, CDR2 FQNEAQ. The CDR3 loop reads CASSLLPLGLAGVEQFF. The DNA for the CDR3 is TGTGCCAGCAGCTTACTCCCCCTTGGACTAGCGGGAGTTGAGCAGTTCTTC. The whole variable domain, filled in from reference TRBV7-8 and TRBJ2-1, reads GAGVSQSPRYKVAKRGQDVALRCDPISGHVSLFWYQQALGQGPEFLTYFQNEAQLDKSGLPSDRFFAERPEGSVSTLKIQRTQQEDSAVYLCASSLLPLGLAGVEQFFGPGTRLTVL.